This TCR beta chain was captured by sequencing in a study of blood T cell repertoires in COVID-19. Turning to the study itself: Some COVID-19 samples were acute and others convalescent; all came from the United States, Italy and Spain. The analysed material was cDNA or gDNA that came from T cells, B-cell-depleted T cells, or PBMCs.

As processed by the authors: Estimation of nucleated cell counts relied on the amplification of reference gene primers. The method was immunoSEQ multiplex PCR; TCRdb's version includes in-frame clones alone and lacks a portion of them. V and J calls and clone size follow that table, whereas D and trimming were derived from the DNA. The sample contains about 100,000 clones, 84% of which appear only once. Germline V CDR1 and CDR2: MDHEN, SYDVKM. CDR3 length equals 12 residues. With 3 bases removed from V and 7 bases from J, the gap between germline ends came to 4 bases. This chain connects TRBV28 to TRBJ1-6, with D hard to call. This receptor was obtained from a man aged 60-69 years with acute or convalescent COVID-19. The sequenced sample consisted of peripheral blood. The CDR3 loop reads CASSFINSPLHF. The DNA for the CDR3 is TGTGCCAGCAGTTTTATCAATTCACCCCTCCACTTT.